Following are 10 T cell receptor beta chains from one sample sequenced in a study of blood T cells in healthy people across ages. The second PCR ran roughly 6 to 11 cycles with a sample-barcoded 5' primer and J-beta primers. TCRdb re-called the 5' RACE reads through MiXCR, storing one row per CDR3 protein. The table lists nearly 1 million distinct CDR3 sequences, roughly 51% of them singletons. Sequencing was performed on blood. These receptors all stem from an older woman in good health.

This clonotype has a handful of counts. The chain is built from TRBV20-1 and TRBJ2-7; 9 bases fit TRBD2. The V and J ends lost 2 bases and 5 bases, in that order; junction bases with no gene match: 4. Germline loops: CDR1 DFQATT, CDR2 SNEGSKA (reference sequence). CDR3 length: 13 residues. This CDR3 reads CSARLAGRNEQYF. In DNA form, the CDR3 reads TGCAGTGCTAGACTAGCGGGACGCAACGAGCAGTACTTC.

In its sample, this clonotype was seen a few times. This chain links TRBV27 with TRBJ2-7, with 9 bases matching TRBD2. Germline-derived CDR1 and CDR2 are MNHEY and SMNVEV (reference sequence). The junction had 12 bases not matched to a gene; V was cut back by 5 bases and J by 4 bases. CDR3 length: 16 residues. CDR3 nucleotides: TGTGCCAGCAGTCCCTCAACCGGGACTAGCCGATACGAGCAGTACTTC. It yields the protein CASSPSTGTSRYEQYF.

The chain joins TRBV20-1 to TRBJ2-4; 9 nucleotides align to TRBD1. The J call may be mistaken, given a closer DNA end match to TRBJ2-7. This CDR3 is built from 13 residues. The germline CDR1 and CDR2 sequences are DFQATT and SNEGSKA (reference sequence). The CDR3 DNA sequence: TGCAGTGCTCTACCGGGACAGGGTGTCGAGCAGTACTTC. Translation gives CSALPGQGVEQYF.

The CDR3 DNA sequence: TGTGCCAGCATGGTGCTGGGTCAGCCCCAGCATTTT. Translation gives CASMVLGQPQHF. The chain is built from TRBV28 and TRBJ1-5; D unresolved. The V and J ends lost 7 bases and 6 bases respectively, with 10 bases between them. Germline V lookup: CDR1 MDHEN, CDR2 SYDVKM. The CDR3 has 12 amino acids.

As DNA, the CDR3 is TGCAGTGCCACGTGGGGAGAGACCCAGTACTTC. Its protein is CSATWGETQYF. The chain carries TRBV20-1 and TRBJ2-5, with D uncertain. CDR1 and CDR2 (germline): DFQATT, SNEGSKA (reference sequence). V shed 6 bases and J shed 4 bases, with 9 bases lying between them. The CDR3 sequence is 11 residues long.

This clonotype has a handful of counts. The CDR3 loop is CAIAQGSADTQYF. CDR3 in DNA: TGTGCCATCGCCCAGGGGAGTGCAGATACGCAGTATTTT. The rearrangement uses TRBV10-3 and TRBJ2-3, with a possible D match to TRBD1 (6 bases). This CDR3 region has 13 residues. Germline CDR1 ENHRY, CDR2 SYGVKD. V gave up 8 bases and J gave up 4 bases, with 13 bases separating them.

V usage is TRBV25-1 and J usage is TRBJ2-7, with D unclear. CDR1 and CDR2 from the germline V gene are MGHDK and SYGVNS. V lost 3 bases and J lost 4, with 4 bases in between. The length of the CDR3 is 11 residues. CDR3 amino acids: CASSDWYEQYF. In DNA, the CDR3 is TGTGCCAGCAGTGATTGGTACGAGCAGTACTTC.

The V gene is TRBV20-1, the J gene TRBJ2-1; 8 nucleotides line up with TRBD2. Per germline, CDR1 DFQATT and CDR2 SNEGSKA (reference sequence). The trim removed 4 bases at V and 0 bases at J, leaving 5 bases unmatched. The CDR3 extends over 15 amino acids. CDR3 nucleotides: TGCAGTGCTACTAGCGGGCAGAGCTCCTACAATGAGCAGTTCTTC. Its protein product is CSATSGQSSYNEQFF.

The chain carries TRBV20-1 and TRBJ2-1; tentative D call: TRBD2 (6 bases). Trimming shortened V by 0 bases and J by 8 bases, and 26 bases separated the two germline ends. Germline CDR1 reads DFQATT; CDR2 reads SNEGSKA (reference sequence). The length of the CDR3 is 18 residues. CDR3 DNA: TGCAGTGCTAGAGATCCCTCACCGACTAGGCCCATCGGGGATGAGCAGTTCTTC. As protein: CSARDPSPTRPIGDEQFF.

This clonotype was counted a few times. The rearrangement uses TRBV29-1 and TRBJ2-7; 7 nucleotides align to TRBD2. This CDR3 region has 14 residues. V shed 4 bases and J 6 bases; nucleotides not matched to a gene: 12. CDR1 is SQVTM and CDR2 is ANQGSEA in the germline V gene. The CDR3 DNA reads TGCAGCGTTGTAAAATCAGGTTCGGGAGGCGAGCAGTACTTC. This gives the protein CSVVKSGSGGEQYF.